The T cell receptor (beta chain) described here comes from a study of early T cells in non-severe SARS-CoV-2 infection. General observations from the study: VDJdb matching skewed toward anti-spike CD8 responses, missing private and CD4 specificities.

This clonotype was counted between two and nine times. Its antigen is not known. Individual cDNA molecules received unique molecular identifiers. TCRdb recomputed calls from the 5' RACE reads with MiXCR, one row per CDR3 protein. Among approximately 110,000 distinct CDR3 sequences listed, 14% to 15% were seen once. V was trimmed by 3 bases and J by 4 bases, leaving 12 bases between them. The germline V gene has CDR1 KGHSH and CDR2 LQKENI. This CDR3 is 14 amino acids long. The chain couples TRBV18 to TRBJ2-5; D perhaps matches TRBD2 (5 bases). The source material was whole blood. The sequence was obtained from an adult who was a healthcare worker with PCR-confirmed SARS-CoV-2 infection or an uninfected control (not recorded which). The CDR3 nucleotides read TGTGCCAGCTCACCTGCGGACTTCGCAGAGACCCAGTACTTC. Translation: CASSPADFAETQYF.